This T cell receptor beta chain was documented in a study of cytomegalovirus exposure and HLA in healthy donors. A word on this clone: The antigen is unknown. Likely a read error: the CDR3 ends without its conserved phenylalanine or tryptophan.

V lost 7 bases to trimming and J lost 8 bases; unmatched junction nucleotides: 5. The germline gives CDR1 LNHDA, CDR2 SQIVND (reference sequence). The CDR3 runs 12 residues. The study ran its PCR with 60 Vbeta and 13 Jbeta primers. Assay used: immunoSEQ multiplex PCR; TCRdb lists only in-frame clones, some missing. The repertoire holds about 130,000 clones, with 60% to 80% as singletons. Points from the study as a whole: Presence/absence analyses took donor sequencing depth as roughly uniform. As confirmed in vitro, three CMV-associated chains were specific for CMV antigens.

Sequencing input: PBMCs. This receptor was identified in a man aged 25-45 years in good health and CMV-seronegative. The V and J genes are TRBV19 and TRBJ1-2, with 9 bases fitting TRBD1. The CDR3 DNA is TGTGCCAGTACCAGGACAGGGGACGGCTACACCCTC. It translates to CASTRTGDGYTL.